The clone carrying this T cell receptor (beta chain) was seen a handful of times. Its matching antigen is unknown. The sample comes from a study of CD8 T cells in ankylosing spondylitis. One entry per CDR3 protein, called by TCRdb with MiXCR from the 5' RACE reads. This table holds around 140,000 distinct CDR3 sequences, 17% found once. Study results and caveats: Prior literature has documented some motif variants in synovial fluid and blood from reactive arthritis. Blood from ankylosing spondylitis patients appeared to carry a characteristic roughly eight-variant TCR beta motif.

The V gene end was trimmed by 9 bases and the J gene end by 1 base; junction bases not matched to a gene: 5. CDR3 length equals 14 residues. Germline CDR1 is KGHDR and CDR2 is SFDVKD. The sequence was obtained from a male donor with ankylosing spondylitis. Sequencing was performed on blood, either unsorted or a sorted T cell fraction (not recorded which). The chain recombines TRBV24-1 with TRBJ2-1, with 7 bases lining up with TRBD2. The CDR3: CATSSGGSYNEQFF. CDR3 DNA sequence: TGTGCCACCTCTTCGGGGGGATCCTACAATGAGCAGTTCTTC.